There are many counts of the clone carrying this T cell receptor (beta chain). These data come from a study of T cells after yellow fever vaccination. One entry per CDR3 protein results from TCRdb running MiXCR on the 5' RACE reads. This table holds roughly 120,000 distinct CDR3 sequences, 7.5% to 9.5% found once. Germline V CDR1 and CDR2: MNHEY, SVGEGT. The length of the CDR3 is 15 residues. Germline trimming cut 3 bases from V and 5 bases from J; bases unmatched to any gene: 3. Sample: CD8+ T cells sorted from PBMCs, taken 45 days after the yellow fever booster vaccination. The chain has TRBV6-2 or TRBV6-3 and TRBJ2-3; 12 bases fit TRBD2. The clonotype was recovered from a man aged 25 to 40 who received the YFV17D yellow fever vaccine. CDR3 sequence: CASSYGLAGLDTQYF. The CDR3 coding sequence is TGTGCCAGCAGTTATGGACTAGCGGGATTAGATACGCAGTATTTT.